The 21 T cell receptor beta chains reported below all come from one sample, sequenced in a study of cytomegalovirus exposure and HLA in healthy donors. It was with 60 Vbeta and 13 Jbeta primers that the PCR ran. Generated by immunoSEQ multiplex PCR, the TCRdb table keeps only in-frame clones and is missing some. The repertoire holds a few hundred thousand clones, with about 86% as singletons. Sequencing was carried out using PBMCs. These receptors all come from an older woman in good health and CMV-seropositive.

This chain links TRBV11-2 with TRBJ2-7; weak D call: TRBD2 (6 bases). Germline CDR1 and CDR2: SGHAT and FQNNGV. The V end was cut by 3 bases, the J end by 5 bases, with 11 bases between. The CDR3 runs 13 residues. The CDR3 nucleotides read TGTGCCAGCAGCTTCCGGGGGATCCACGAGCAGTACTTC. This translates into CASSFRGIHEQYF.

The chain uses TRBV5-4 and TRBJ1-3; no definite D call. This CDR3 contains 15 residues. CDR1 SGHNT and CDR2 YYREEE come from the germline V gene (reference sequence). The V end was cut by 0 bases, the J end by 0 bases, with 7 bases between. The CDR3 bases are TGTGCCAGCAGCTTGGGAGGGAACTCTGGAAACACCATATATTTT. Its protein is CASSLGGNSGNTIYF.

The chain is built from TRBV5-1 and TRBJ1-6; possible D gene TRBD1, 5 bases. CDR3 size: 16 residues. The V gene's germline CDR1 is SGHRS and CDR2 YFSETQ. Between the trimmed V and J ends, which lost 4 bases and 0 bases, there was a span of 11 bases. This CDR3 reads CASSETASSYNSPLHF. The CDR3 nucleotides read TGCGCCAGCAGCGAGACAGCGAGCTCCTATAATTCACCCCTCCACTTT.

The genes are TRBV6-6 and TRBJ2-1, with 7 bases fitting TRBD2. V gave up 8 bases and J gave up 7 bases; unmatched junction bases: 8. Germline CDR1 and CDR2: MNHNY and SVGAGI (reference sequence). This CDR3 is built from 13 residues. This CDR3 reads CASLGGRGNEQFF. CDR3 DNA sequence: TGTGCCAGCCTCGGAGGGAGGGGTAATGAGCAGTTCTTC.

This clone has only one observation. This chain joins TRBV11-2 and TRBJ2-2; 11 bases match TRBD1. From germline, CDR1 is SGHAT and CDR2 FQNNGV. The CDR3 length is 16 residues. V lost 6 bases to trimming and J lost 6 bases; unmatched junction nucleotides: 9. CDR3 amino acids: CASRKIRGQGAGELFF. Here the CDR3 DNA reads TGTGCCAGCAGAAAGATCCGGGGACAGGGGGCCGGGGAGCTGTTTTTT.

The genes are TRBV5-1 and TRBJ1-4, with no clear D. This CDR3 spans 13 amino acids. Trimming took 5 bases from V and 7 from J, leaving 12 bases between them. Germline CDR1 SGHRS, CDR2 YFSETQ. Here the CDR3 DNA reads TGCGCCAGCAGGGTAGCCGGGAGTGAAAAACTGTTTTTT. It encodes CASRVAGSEKLFF. The full variable domain, its missing parts supplied by reference TRBV5-1 and TRBJ1-4, is KAGVTQTPRYLIKTRGQQVTLSCSPISGHRSVSWYQQTPGQGLQFLFEYFSETQRNKGNFPGRFSGRQFSNSRSEMNVSTLELGDSALYLCASRVAGSEKLFFGSGTQLSVL.

The genes are TRBV10-3 and TRBJ2-2; 12 nucleotides agree with TRBD2. Germline values: CDR1 ENHRY, CDR2 SYGVKD. CDR3 length: 14 residues. Trimming at V came to 4 bases and at J to 6 bases, leaving 0 bases not matched to a gene. The CDR3, as DNA: TGTGCCATCAGTGGGACTAGCGGGGCCGGGGAGCTGTTTTTT. Translated: CAISGTSGAGELFF.

The chain is built from TRBV7-9 and TRBJ2-7; 7 nucleotides match TRBD2. In germline, CDR1 is SEHNR, CDR2 FQNEAQ (reference sequence). The J segment lost 2 bases and the V segment lost 7 bases, leaving 5 bases of the junction unmatched. This CDR3 region has 13 residues. CDR3 in amino acids: CASTSSGTYEQYF. For the CDR3, the DNA is TGTGCCAGCACCTCTAGCGGAACCTACGAGCAGTACTTC.

This rearrangement joins TRBV5-1 to TRBJ2-3, with a tentative D call TRBD1 (5 bases). V lost 4 bases to trimming and J lost 0 bases, with 9 bases between them. CDR3 length: 14 residues. CDR1 and CDR2 (germline): SGHRS, YFSETQ. The CDR3, as DNA: TGCGCCAGCAGCGGGCAGGGAAGCACAGATACGCAGTATTTT. Translated, it gives CASSGQGSTDTQYF.

The rearrangement links TRBV5-1 to TRBJ2-1; 9 nucleotides line up with TRBD2. Germline CDR1 is SGHRS and CDR2 is YFSETQ. This CDR3 region has 15 residues. J gave up 4 bases and V 1 base, and 3 bases lay outside the gene matches. The CDR3, as DNA: TGCGCCAGCAGCTTGTTGCGGGAGGGGTACAATGAGCAGTTCTTC. Its translation is CASSLLREGYNEQFF.

V is TRBV30 and J is TRBJ2-2; 7 positions match TRBD2. The CDR3 totals 15 residues. Looked up from germline, CDR1 is GTSNPN and CDR2 is SVGIG (reference sequence). J was trimmed by 4 bases and V by 4 bases; bases with no gene match: 9. The CDR3 region has the DNA TGTGCCTGGAATCCTGATGCGGGAGCCACCGGGGAGCTGTTTTTT. It encodes CAWNPDAGATGELFF.

The chain uses TRBV5-1 and TRBJ1-2; 8 positions agree with TRBD1. The CDR3 contains 12 residues. Losses at the gene ends were 1 base for V and 11 bases for J; bases not matched to a gene: 4. In germline, CDR1 is SGHRS, CDR2 YFSETQ. CDR3 nucleotides: TGCGCCAGCAGCTTGCCAGGGGGCGATTACACCTTC. Encoded protein: CASSLPGGDYTF.

CDR3 bases: TGCGCCAGCAGTCAATCGGCCCAGGGAAGCTCTCTCTCTGGGGCCAACGTCCTGACTTTC. This encodes CASSQSAQGSSLSGANVLTF. The J gene is TRBJ2-6, the V gene TRBV23-1; maybe TRBD1 (5 bases). TRBV23-1 is annotated as an ORF whose role is uncertain. Trimming pared 0 bases from V and 0 bases from J, leaving 18 bases between. The CDR3 consists of 20 residues.

The chain couples TRBV4-1 to TRBJ1-1; no definite D call. V gave up 1 base and J gave up 0 bases, with 12 bases separating them. The CDR3 contains 16 residues. Germline-derived CDR1 and CDR2 are MGHRA and YSYEKL. This chain's CDR3 is CASSQGRFPMNTEAFF. In DNA form, the CDR3 reads TGCGCCAGCAGCCAAGGGAGGTTCCCCATGAACACTGAAGCTTTCTTT.

The genes are TRBV28 and TRBJ1-4, with 10 bases that match TRBD1. V lost 4 bases and J lost 7; bases outside the gene matches: 6. The CDR3 runs to 15 residues. Germline assignment: CDR1 MDHEN and CDR2 SYDVKM. CDR3 amino acids: CASSSSGTGAEKLFF. Written as DNA, the CDR3 is TGTGCCAGCAGTTCATCCGGGACAGGGGCTGAAAAACTGTTTTTT.

The chain uses TRBV7-2 and TRBJ2-3, with D perhaps TRBD2 (6 bases). V was clipped by 2 bases and J by 3 bases, with 12 bases between them. The CDR3 runs to 15 residues. The germline V gene encodes CDR1 SGHTA and CDR2 FQGNSA. The CDR3, as DNA: TGTGCCAGCAGCTTAAGCTCGGGGAGGACAGATACGCAGTATTTT. Protein: CASSLSSGRTDTQYF.

In regard to this clone: Germline and junction disagree at one end, which may indicate a read error. The genes are TRBV7-9 and TRBJ1-1; possible D gene TRBD1, 6 bases. The CDR3 has 17 residues. Germline CDR1 and CDR2: SEHNR and FQNEAQ (reference sequence). CDR3 amino acids: CSSSAHGQSPMNTEAFF. In DNA, the CDR3 is TGTTCCAGCAGCGCACACGGACAGTCACCCATGAACACTGAAGCTTTCTTT.

The J gene is TRBJ2-7, the V gene TRBV2, with 7 bases that match TRBD2. Unmatched junction bases numbered 5, after V lost 5 bases and J lost 4 bases. Germline CDR1 SNHLY, CDR2 FYNNEI. There are 13 residues in the CDR3. Written as DNA, the CDR3 is TGTGCCAGCAGTCAAATAGCGGGTTACGAGCAGTACTTC. Residues: CASSQIAGYEQYF.

The genes are TRBV9 and TRBJ2-3; D gene ambiguous. The V end was cut by 3 bases, the J end by 2 bases, with 7 bases between. From germline, CDR1 is SGDLS and CDR2 YYNGEE. The CDR3 loop spans 13 amino acids. CDR3 bases: TGTGCCAGCAGCGGAGAGTTCACAGATACGCAGTATTTT. Translating gives CASSGEFTDTQYF.

The chain carries TRBV18 and TRBJ1-1; perhaps TRBD1 as D (6 bases). Germline-derived CDR1 and CDR2 are KGHSH and LQKENI. CDR3 length: 16 amino acids. V was trimmed by 4 bases and J by 0 bases, leaving 15 bases between them. The CDR3 DNA reads TGTGCCAGCTCACAAGACAGGCACGGACTGAACACTGAAGCTTTCTTT. Translating it yields CASSQDRHGLNTEAFF.

This clone was seen a few times. V usage is TRBV10-3 and J usage is TRBJ1-5; 9 bases are shared with TRBD1. Germline V gene data show CDR1 as ENHRY and CDR2 as SYGVKD. The CDR3 consists of 14 residues. With 2 bases clipped from V and 6 bases from J, the junction kept 2 bases outside the gene matches. CDR3 coding DNA: TGTGCCATCAGTGAGACAGGGGGCCTTCAGCCCCAGCATTTT. Translating it yields CAISETGGLQPQHF.